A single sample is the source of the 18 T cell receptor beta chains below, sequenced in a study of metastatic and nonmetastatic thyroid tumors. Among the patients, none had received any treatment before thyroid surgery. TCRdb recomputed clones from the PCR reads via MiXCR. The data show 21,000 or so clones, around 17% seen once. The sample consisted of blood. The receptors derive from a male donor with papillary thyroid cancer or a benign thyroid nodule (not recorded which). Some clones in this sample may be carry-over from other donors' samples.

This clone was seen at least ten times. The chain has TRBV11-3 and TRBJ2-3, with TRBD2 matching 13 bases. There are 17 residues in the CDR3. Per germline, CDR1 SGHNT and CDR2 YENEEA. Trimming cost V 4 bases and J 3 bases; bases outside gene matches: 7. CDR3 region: CASSWGTSGTGTDTQYF. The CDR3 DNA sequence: TGTGCCAGCAGCTGGGGGACTAGCGGGACGGGTACAGATACGCAGTATTTT.

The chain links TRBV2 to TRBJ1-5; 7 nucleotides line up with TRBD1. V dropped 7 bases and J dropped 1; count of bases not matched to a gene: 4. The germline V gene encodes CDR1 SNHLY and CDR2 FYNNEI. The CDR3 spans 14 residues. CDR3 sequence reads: CASKRGQSNQPQHF. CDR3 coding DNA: TGTGCCAGCAAGAGGGGACAGAGCAATCAGCCCCAGCATTTT. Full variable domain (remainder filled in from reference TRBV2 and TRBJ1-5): EPEVTQTPSHQVTQMGQEVILRCVPISNHLYFYWYRQILGQKVEFLVSFYNNEISEKSEIFDDQFSVERPDGSNFTLKIRSTKLEDSAMYFCASKRGQSNQPQHFGDGTRLSIL.

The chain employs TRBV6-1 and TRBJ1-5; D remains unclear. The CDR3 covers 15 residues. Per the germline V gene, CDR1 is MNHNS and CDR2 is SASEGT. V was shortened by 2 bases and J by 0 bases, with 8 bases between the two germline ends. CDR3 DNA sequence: TGTGCCAGCAGTGAATGGAACGGTAGCAATCAGCCCCAGCATTTT. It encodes CASSEWNGSNQPQHF.

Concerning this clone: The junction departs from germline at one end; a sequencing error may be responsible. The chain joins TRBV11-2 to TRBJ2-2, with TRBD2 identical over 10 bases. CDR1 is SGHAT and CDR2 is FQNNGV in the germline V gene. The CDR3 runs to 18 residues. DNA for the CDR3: TGTGCCAGCAGCCCGGGGCGGACTAGCGGCTTTGTCACCGGGGAGCTTTTTTTT. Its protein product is CASSPGRTSGFVTGELFF. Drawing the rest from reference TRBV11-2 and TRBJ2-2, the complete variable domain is EAGVAQSPRYKIIEKRQSVAFWCNPISGHATLYWYQQILGQGPKLLIQFQNNGVVDDSQLPKDRFSAERLKGVDSTLKIQPAKLEDSAVYLCASSPGRTSGFVTGELFFGEGSRLTVL.

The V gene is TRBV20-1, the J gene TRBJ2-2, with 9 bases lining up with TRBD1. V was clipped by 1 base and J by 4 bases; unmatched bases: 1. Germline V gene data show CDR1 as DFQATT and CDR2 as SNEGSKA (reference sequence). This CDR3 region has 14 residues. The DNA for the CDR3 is TGCAGTGCTAGAGTGACAGGGGGCACCGGGGAGCTGTTTTTT. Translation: CSARVTGGTGELFF.

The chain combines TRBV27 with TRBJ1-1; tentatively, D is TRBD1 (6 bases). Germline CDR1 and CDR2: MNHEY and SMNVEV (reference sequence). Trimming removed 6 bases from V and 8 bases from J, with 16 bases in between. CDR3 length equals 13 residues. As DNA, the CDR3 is TGTGCCAGCAGCACCCCGGGACACCCGGAAGCTTTCTTT. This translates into CASSTPGHPEAFF.

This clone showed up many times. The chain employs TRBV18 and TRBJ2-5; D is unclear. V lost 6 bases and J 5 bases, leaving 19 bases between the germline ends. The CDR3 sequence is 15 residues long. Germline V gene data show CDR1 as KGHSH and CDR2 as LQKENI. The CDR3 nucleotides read TGTGCCAGCTCGATTCGGAATTCAAAATCGGAGACCCAGTACTTC. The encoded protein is CASSIRNSKSETQYF. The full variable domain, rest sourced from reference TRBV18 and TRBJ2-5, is NAGVMQNPRHLVRRRGQEARLRCSPMKGHSHVYWYRQLPEEGLKFMVYLQKENIIDESGMPKERFSAEFPKEGPSILRIQQVVRGDSAAYFCASSIRNSKSETQYFGPGTRLLVL.

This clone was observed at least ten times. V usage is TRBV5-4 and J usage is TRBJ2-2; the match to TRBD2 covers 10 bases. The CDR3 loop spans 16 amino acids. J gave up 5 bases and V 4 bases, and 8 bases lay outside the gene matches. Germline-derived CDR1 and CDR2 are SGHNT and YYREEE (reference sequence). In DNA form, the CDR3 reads TGTGCCAGCAGCACCATTTTAGCGGGGGGTACCGGGGAGCTGTTTTTT. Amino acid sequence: CASSTILAGGTGELFF. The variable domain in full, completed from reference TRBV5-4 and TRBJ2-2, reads ETGVTQSPTHLIKTRGQQVTLRCSSQSGHNTVSWYQQALGQGPQFIFQYYREEENGRGNFPPRFSGLQFPNYSSELNVNALELDDSALYLCASSTILAGGTGELFFGEGSRLTVL.

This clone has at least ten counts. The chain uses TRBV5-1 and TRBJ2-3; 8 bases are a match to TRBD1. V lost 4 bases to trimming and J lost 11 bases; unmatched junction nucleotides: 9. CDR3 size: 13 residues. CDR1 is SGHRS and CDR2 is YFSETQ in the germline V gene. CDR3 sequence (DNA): TGCGCCAGCAGCACCGAAAGACAGGGGTGGCAGTATTTT. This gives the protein CASSTERQGWQYF.

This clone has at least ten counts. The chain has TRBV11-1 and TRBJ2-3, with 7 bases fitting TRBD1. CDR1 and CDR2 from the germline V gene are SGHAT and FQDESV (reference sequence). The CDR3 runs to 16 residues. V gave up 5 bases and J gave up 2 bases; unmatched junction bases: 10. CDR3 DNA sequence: TGTGCCAGCAGCCCCCGGGACAGAGGTTCCACAGATACGCAGTATTTT. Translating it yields CASSPRDRGSTDTQYF.

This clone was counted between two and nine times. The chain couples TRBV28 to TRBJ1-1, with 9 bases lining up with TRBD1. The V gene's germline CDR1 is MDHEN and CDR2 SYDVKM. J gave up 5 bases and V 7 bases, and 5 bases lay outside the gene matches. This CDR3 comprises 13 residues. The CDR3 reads CASIRTGVTEAFF. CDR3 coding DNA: TGTGCCAGCATTAGGACAGGGGTTACTGAAGCTTTCTTT. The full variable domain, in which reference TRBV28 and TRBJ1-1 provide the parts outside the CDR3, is DVKVTQSSRYLVKRTGEKVFLECVQDMDHENMFWYRQDPGLGLRLIYFSYDVKMKEKGDIPEGYSVSREKKERFSLILESASTNQTSMYLCASIRTGVTEAFFGQGTRLTVV.

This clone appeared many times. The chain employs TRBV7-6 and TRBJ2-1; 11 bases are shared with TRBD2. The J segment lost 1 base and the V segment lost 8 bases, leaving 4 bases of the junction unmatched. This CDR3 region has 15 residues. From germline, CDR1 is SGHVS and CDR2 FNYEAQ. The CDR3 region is CASHSGRASYNEQFF. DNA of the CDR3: TGTGCCAGCCATAGCGGGAGGGCATCCTACAATGAGCAGTTCTTC.

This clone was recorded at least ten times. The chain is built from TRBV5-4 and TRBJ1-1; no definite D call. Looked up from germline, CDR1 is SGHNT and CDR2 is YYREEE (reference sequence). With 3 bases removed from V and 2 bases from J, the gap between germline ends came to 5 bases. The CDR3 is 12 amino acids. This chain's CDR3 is CASSSKNTEAFF. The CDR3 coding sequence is TGTGCCAGCAGCTCAAAAAACACTGAAGCTTTCTTT.

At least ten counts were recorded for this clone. The CDR3 nucleotides are TGTGCCAGCAGCTTTCCGGGACAGGGCGACGAGCAGTACTTC. As protein: CASSFPGQGDEQYF. This chain connects TRBV7-8 to TRBJ2-7; 9 bases map to TRBD1. V was clipped by 3 bases and J by 5 bases; unmatched bases: 5. This CDR3 comprises 14 residues. Looked up from germline, CDR1 is SGHVS and CDR2 is FQNEAQ.

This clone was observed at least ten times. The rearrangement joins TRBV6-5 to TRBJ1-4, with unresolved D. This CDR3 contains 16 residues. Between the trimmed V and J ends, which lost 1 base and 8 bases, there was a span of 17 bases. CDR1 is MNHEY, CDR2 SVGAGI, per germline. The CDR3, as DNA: TGTGCCAGCAGTTACTTTTCGGGCCTAGGATGGGAAAAACTGTTTTTT. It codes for CASSYFSGLGWEKLFF.

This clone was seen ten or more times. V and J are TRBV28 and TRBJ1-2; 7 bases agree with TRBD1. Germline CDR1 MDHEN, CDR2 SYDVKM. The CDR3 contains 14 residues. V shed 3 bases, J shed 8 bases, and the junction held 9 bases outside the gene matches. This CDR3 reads CASSFAGQTQGYTF. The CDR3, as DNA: TGTGCCAGCAGTTTCGCGGGACAGACTCAGGGCTACACCTTC.

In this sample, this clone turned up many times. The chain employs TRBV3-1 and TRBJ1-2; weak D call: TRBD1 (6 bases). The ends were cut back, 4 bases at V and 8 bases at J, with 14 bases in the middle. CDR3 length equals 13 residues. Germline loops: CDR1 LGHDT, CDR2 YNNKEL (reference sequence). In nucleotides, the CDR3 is TGTGCCAGCAGCCGGCAGGGGACGGGGGGCTACACCTTC. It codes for CASSRQGTGGYTF.

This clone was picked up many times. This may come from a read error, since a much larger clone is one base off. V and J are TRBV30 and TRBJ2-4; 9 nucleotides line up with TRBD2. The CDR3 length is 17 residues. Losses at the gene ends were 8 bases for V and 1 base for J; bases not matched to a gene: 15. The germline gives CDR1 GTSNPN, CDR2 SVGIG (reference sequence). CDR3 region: CARNFGRTSEAKNIQYF. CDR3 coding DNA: TGTGCCCGGAATTTTGGGAGGACTAGCGAGGCCAAAAACATTCAGTACTTC.